The T cell receptor beta chain under discussion was sequenced for a study of monozygotic twins with inflammatory bowel disease. TCRdb re-called the 5' RACE reads and gives one entry per CDR3 protein, without DNA. The table for this sample gives over 120,000 distinct CDR3 sequences. This CDR3 has 15 amino acids. Germline V gene data show CDR1 as GTSNPN and CDR2 as SVGIG (reference sequence). The specimen sequenced was blood. This TCR was recovered from a human donor with ulcerative colitis or Crohn's disease, or a healthy co-twin of an affected twin (not recorded which). J is TRBJ1-2 and V is TRBV30. CDR3 amino acids: CAWSVNPTSNYGYTF.